This TCR beta chain was identified during a study of blood T cell repertoires in COVID-19 (dated by TCRdb to the early 2020s). General notes on the study: The collaborator samples originated in the United States, Italy and Spain and spanned the acute and convalescent phases of COVID-19. The material from the prospective study consisted of cDNA or gDNA derived from T cells, B-cell-depleted T cells, or PBMCs. The dataset comprised deeply sampled blood TCRbeta repertoires from subjects exposed to, actively infected with, or recovered from COVID-19. The repertoires were released in a freely available public database intended as a resource for research on the immune response to SARS-CoV-2. Samples were obtained from the ongoing ImmuneRACE study (first 160 participants) and from about 1,300 subjects provided by 6 global collaborators. Sample metadata almost always included a de-identified subject ID, COVID-19 status, age in years and sex. Where HLA class I and class II types were available, the types were taken from metadata supplied by the sample provider, not from assay-based typing.

TCRbeta CDR3 regions were amplified from genomic DNA by means of the immunoSEQ Assay, a bias-controlled multiplex PCR. Turning to the authors' computational methods: The number of nucleated cells in each sample was estimated from the amplification of reference gene primers within the assay. To quantify the absolute abundance of each unique TCRbeta CDR3 rearrangement, sequence reads were collapsed and filtered. For each sample, productive Simpson clonality was calculated as the square root of Simpson's diversity index across productive rearrangements. This immuneACCESS table, as held by TCRdb, lists in-frame sequences with V and J called but not all clones. Of the missing ones, under half trace to an unresolved V gene in checked studies; the others have no known cause. Clone size and V and J calls were adopted from that table, with D and trimming inferred from the DNA. This sample holds 180,000 or so clones; 75% to 85% were observed only once. The ten largest clonotypes hold more than 9.5% of the sample.

Comments on this clone: Its antigen is unknown. Base qualities were left out, and no much larger clone turns up one base away.

After removal of 2 bases from V and 7 bases from J, the junction retains 9 bases not matched to a gene. Sequences SGHVS (CDR1) and FNYEAQ (CDR2) are obtained from the germline V gene. From the cysteine up to the phenylalanine, the CDR3 has a length of 15 residues. The CDR3 DNA has 45 bases and is translated from base 1. Study-wide findings and limitations: The amount of clinical and demographic metadata varied by source and participant and was provided uncurated.

In Seattle, one collaborating source enrolled patients while the infection was active and tracked those patients longitudinally over the course of disease. Whole blood was collected in K2EDTA tubes by collaborating institutions according to the institutions' own protocols. For TCRbeta analysis, collaborators shipped samples in one of three forms: frozen whole blood, isolated PBMCs, or DNA extracted from either of those sample types. The TCR was taken from a woman aged 40-49 years with COVID-19, enrolled during active disease. Material for sequencing was peripheral blood. Recombination linked TRBV7-6 to TRBJ2-5; the central 8 bases match TRBD2. The CDR3 reads CASSLTTGGQGTQYF. The DNA reads TGTGCCAGCAGCTTAACGACGGGGGGGCAGGGGACCCAGTACTTC. Reference TRBV7-6 and TRBJ2-5 proteins supply the regions before and after the CDR3; the full variable domain is: GAGVSQSPRYKVTKRGQDVALRCDPISGHVSLYWYRQALGQGPEFLTYFNYEAQQDKSGLPNDRFSAERPEGSISTLTIQRTEQRDSAMYRCASSLTTGGQGTQYFGPGTRLLVL.